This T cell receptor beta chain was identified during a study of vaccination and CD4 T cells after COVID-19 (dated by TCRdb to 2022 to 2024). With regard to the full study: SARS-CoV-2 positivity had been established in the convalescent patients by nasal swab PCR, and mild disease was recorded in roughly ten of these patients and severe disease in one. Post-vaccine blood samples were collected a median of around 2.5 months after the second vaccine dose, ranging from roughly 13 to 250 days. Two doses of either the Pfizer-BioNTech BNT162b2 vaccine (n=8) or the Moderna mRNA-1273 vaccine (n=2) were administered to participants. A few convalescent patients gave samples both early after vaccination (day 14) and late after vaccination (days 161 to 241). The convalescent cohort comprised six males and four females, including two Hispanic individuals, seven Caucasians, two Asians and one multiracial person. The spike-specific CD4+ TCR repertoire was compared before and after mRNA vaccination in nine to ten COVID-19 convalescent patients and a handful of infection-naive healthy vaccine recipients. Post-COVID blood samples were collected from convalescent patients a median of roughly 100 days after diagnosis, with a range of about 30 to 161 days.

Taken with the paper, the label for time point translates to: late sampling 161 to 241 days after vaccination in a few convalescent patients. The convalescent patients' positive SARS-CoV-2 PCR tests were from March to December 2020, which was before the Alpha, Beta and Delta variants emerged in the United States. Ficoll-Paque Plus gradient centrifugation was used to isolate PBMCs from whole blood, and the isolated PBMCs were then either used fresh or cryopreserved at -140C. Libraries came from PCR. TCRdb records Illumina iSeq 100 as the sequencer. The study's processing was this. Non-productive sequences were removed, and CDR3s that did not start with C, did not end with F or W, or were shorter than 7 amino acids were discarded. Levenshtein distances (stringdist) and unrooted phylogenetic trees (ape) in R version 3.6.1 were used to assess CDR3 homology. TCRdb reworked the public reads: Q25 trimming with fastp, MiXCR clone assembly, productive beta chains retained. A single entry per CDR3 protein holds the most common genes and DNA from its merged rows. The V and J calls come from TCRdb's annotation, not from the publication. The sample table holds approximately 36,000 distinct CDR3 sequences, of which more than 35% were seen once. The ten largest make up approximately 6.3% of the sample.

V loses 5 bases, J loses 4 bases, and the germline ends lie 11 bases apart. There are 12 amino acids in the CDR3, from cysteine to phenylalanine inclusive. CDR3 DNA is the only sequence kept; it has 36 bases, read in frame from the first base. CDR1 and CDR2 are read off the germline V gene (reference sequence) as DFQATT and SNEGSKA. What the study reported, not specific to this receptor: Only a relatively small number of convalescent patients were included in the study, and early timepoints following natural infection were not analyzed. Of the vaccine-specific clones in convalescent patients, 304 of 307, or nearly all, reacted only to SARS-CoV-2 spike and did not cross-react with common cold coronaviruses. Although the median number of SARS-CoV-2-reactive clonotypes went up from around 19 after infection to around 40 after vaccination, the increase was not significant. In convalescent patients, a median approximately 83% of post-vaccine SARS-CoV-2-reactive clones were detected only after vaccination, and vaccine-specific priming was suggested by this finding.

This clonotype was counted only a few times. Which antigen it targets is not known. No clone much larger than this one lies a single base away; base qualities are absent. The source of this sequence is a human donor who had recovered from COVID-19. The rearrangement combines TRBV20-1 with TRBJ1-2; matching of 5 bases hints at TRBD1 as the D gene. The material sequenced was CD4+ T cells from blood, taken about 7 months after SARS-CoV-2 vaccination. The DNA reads TGCAGTGCTGGGACTTCTAGCTATGGCTACACCTTC. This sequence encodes CSAGTSSYGYTF.